This TCR beta chain was recorded in a study of PD-L1 blockade in urothelial cancer (dated by TCRdb to between 2016 and 2019). A note on the overall study: Every patient began therapy around 2014 and was given atezolizumab 1,200 mg intravenously every 3 weeks. An exploratory multi-omic analysis was conducted of the somatic, immune and clinical correlates of response to PD-L1 blockade with atezolizumab in urothelial cancer. In the same patients, whole exome sequencing and RNA sequencing of pretreatment tumors were performed in addition to TCR sequencing. Progression-free survival longer than 6 months counted as durable clinical benefit, and TCR features were additionally tested against both progression-free and overall survival. Blood samples gave median yields of roughly 150,000 T cells and tens of thousands of unique TCRs, along with a median clonality of 0.080. Patients had an ECOG performance status of 0 or 1 and had received between 0 and 3 prior chemotherapy regimens. Durable clinical benefit was achieved by nine patients but not by the remaining 20. About 90% of the roughly 29 patients were identified as males with urothelial cancer of bladder origin, and a prior smoking history was reported by 18 of 29 patients. Just over 28 patients had pretreatment blood TCR-seq, about 25 had at least one posttreatment blood collection, and about 25 had tumor TCR-seq. Pretreatment tumor samples and matched peripheral blood, collected serially before and after atezolizumab treatment, underwent TCR sequencing. Blood samples were analyzed at 3 weeks after treatment start (second dose) and at 6 weeks after treatment start.

Results and caveats for the whole study, not just this receptor: A pretreatment peripheral blood TCR clonality below the median was linked to improved progression-free and overall survival. Among patients with durable benefit, tumor-associated TCR clones showed greater expansion in peripheral blood 3 weeks after treatment started (n ≈ 21, p = 0.022). Because of the small sample size (n ≈ 30) and the many exploratory analyses performed, the results are intended to be regarded as hypothesis-generating.

As for this clone: It lacks a known antigen. Base quality data are lacking; no much larger clone is found one base away.

V and J are truncated by 0 bases and 2 bases respectively, leaving an intervening sequence of 7 bases. CDR1 is given as SQVTM and CDR2 as ANQGSEA, both from the germline V gene. The CDR3 numbers 13 residues from cysteine through phenylalanine. CDR3 DNA is the only sequence kept; it has 39 bases, read in frame from the first base. The cohort included 29 patients with locally advanced or metastatic urothelial carcinoma who were treated at Memorial Sloan Kettering on a trial protocol. Peripheral blood mononuclear cells were collected from each patient pretreatment and during treatment, giving between 1 and 8 total time points per patient. The Qiagen DNeasy Blood extraction kit was used to purify genomic DNA from total PBMCs and from tumor samples. Collected pretreatment and during treatment, PBMCs were isolated and stored as previously described. Each PCR received spiked-in synthetic TCR analog templates so that absolute template abundance could be estimated from read counts. Using the immunoSEQ assay, TCRbeta CDR3 regions were amplified from genomic DNA with bias-controlled V and J gene primers. Sequencing of rearranged TCRbeta segments was done at approximately 20X coverage. As for how the authors treated the data: Sequencing errors were corrected by clustering, and CDR3s were annotated against IMGT so that V, D and J genes could be assigned. Downstream analyses used only productive TCRbeta rearrangements, leaving out any out-of-frame or stop-codon sequences. To compute clonality, Shannon entropy was normalized by the log of the number of unique productive sequences and then subtracted from one. Fisher's exact test with Benjamini-Hochberg correction, at a threshold of adjusted p below 0.01, was used to find clones that differed between time points or between blood and tumor. TCRdb retrieved this table from immuneACCESS and kept in-frame rearrangements only. Not all clones are present; in checked studies, unresolved V genes account for under half, and no reason is known for the remainder. The V and J calls and clone size are taken from that table; D and trimming were inferred from the DNA. For this sample the table gives 30,000 to 45,000 clones, of which about 93% were detected only once. The top ten clonotypes cover roughly 8% of the sample.

Material: PBMCs, obtained around atezolizumab (anti-PD-L1) treatment. The chain is made from TRBV29-1 and TRBJ1-2; confidence is insufficient to name the D gene. The TCR originated in a man in his 70s with urothelial cancer. The CDR3 sequence is CSVEDEENYGYTF. The base sequence is TGCAGCGTTGAAGATGAGGAGAACTATGGCTACACCTTC.